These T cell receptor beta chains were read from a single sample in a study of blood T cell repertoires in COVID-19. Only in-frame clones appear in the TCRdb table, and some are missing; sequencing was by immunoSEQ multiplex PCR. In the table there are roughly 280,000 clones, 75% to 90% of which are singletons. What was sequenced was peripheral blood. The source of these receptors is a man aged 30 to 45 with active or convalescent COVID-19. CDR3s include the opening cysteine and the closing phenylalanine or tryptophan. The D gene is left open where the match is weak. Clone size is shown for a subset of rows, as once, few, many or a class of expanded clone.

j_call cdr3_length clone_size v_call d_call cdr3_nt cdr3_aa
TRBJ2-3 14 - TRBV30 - TGTGCCTGGAGTGTACCAGGGCCCACAGATACGCAGTATTTT CAWSVPGPTDTQYF
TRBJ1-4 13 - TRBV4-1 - TGCGCCAGCAGCTTCCGGACTTGGGAAAAACTGTTTTTT CASSFRTWEKLFF
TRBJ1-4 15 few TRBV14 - TGTGCCAGCAGCCAAATCGGGGCAACTAATGAAAAACTGTTTTTT CASSQIGATNEKLFF
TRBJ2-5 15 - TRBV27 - TGTGCCAGCGCTACCTCCAGGGGCCGTTTCGAGACCCAGTACTTC CASATSRGRFETQYF
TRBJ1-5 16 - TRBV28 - TGTGCCAGCAGAAATTCGGGAACAGCGCTCAATCAGCCCCAGCATTTT CASRNSGTALNQPQHF
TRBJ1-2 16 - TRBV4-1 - TGCGCCAGCAGCCAACCAGGGATGTCAAGCTGGTATGGCTACACCTTC CASSQPGMSSWYGYTF
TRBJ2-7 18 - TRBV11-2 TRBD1 TGTGCCAGCAGCCCGCAGGGGGGGGGACAGGGGGCCTCCTACGAGCAGTACTTC CASSPQGGGQGASYEQYF
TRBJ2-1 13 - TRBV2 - TGTGCCAGCAGGCAGGGGCTAAACAATGAGCAGTTCTTC CASRQGLNNEQFF
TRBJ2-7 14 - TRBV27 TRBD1 TGTGCCAGCTGGAGCGGGCAGGGGGCGTCGGAGCAGTACTTC CASWSGQGASEQYF
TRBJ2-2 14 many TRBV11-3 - TGTGCCAGCAGGGAGGACTTGAACACCGGGGAGCTGTTTTTT CASREDLNTGELFF
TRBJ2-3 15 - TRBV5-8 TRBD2 TGTGCCAGCAGCGGAGGGACTAGCGACACAGATACGCAGTATTTT CASSGGTSDTDTQYF
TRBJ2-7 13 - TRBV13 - TGTGCCAGTAAGACAGGGGAGGGGTCCGAGCAGTACTTC CASKTGEGSEQYF
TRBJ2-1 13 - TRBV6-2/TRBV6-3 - TGTGCCAGCAGTTTCCAGGGGATAGGAAAGCAGTTCTTC CASSFQGIGKQFF
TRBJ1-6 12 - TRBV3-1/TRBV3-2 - TGTGCCAGCAGCCAAGATGGGCCACCCCTCCACTTT CASSQDGPPLHF
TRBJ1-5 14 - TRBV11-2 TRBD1 TGTGCCAGCAGCCCAGGGGGTAGCAATCAGCCCCAGCATTTT CASSPGGSNQPQHF